This TCR beta chain was retrieved from a study of shared clonotypes between healthy human individuals. Turning to the study itself: Three plates were used per donor for CD4 naive, three for CD4 memory, two for CD8 naive and one for CD8 memory.

Data came from immunoSEQ multiplex PCR; TCRdb stores just in-frame clones and leaves some out. In the table there are millions of clones, around nine tenths of which are singletons. Sample: naive CD4+ T cells sorted from blood. Described subset: CD45RA+ positively selected. The TCR sequence derives from a man between 18 and 29 years old in good health.

The CDR3 is CASSGGGSGANVLTF. Here the CDR3 DNA reads TGCGCCAGCAGTGGGGGGGGGTCTGGGGCCAACGTCCTGACTTTC. The V call is TRBV10-2, the J call TRBJ2-6, with 7 bases fitting TRBD2. Per germline, CDR1 WSHSY and CDR2 SAAADI. V lost 4 bases to trimming and J lost 1 base; unmatched junction nucleotides: 1. This CDR3 comprises 15 residues.